Here is one TCR beta chain with its context. Its antigen is not known. CDR3 length: 14 residues. The V and J ends lost 5 bases and 7 bases respectively, with 17 bases between them. Germline lookup yields CDR1 SEHNR and CDR2 FQNEAQ (reference sequence). In TCRdb, the reads were re-called with MiXCR into one record per CDR3 protein. The sample records roughly 200,000 distinct CDR3 sequences, about 15% being singletons. These data come from a study of T cell repertoires in cytomegalovirus infection. Findings and caveats of the study: The ex vivo response showed dominance by HLA-C-restricted CMV-specific TCR beta clonotypes.

The receptor's source is a human donor in good health (CMV status not recorded). Some clones in this sample may be carry-over from other donors' samples. The sample taken for sequencing was CD8+ T cells from PBMCs. This chain links TRBV7-9 with TRBJ1-1; a weak D match, TRBD1 (6 bases). CDR3 amino acids: CASSPRQAHGEAFF. DNA for the CDR3: TGTGCCAGCAGCCCCAGACAGGCGCACGGTGAAGCTTTCTTT.